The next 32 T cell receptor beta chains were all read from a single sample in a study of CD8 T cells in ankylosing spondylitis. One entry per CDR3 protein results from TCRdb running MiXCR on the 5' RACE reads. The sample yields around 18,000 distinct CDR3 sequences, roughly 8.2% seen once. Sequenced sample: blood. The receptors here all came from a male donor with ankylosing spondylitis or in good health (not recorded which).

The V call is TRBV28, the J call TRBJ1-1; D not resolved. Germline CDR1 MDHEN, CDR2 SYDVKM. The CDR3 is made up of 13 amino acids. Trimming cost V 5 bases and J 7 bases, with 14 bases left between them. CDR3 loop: CASSPPSQNEAFF. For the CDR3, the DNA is TGTGCCAGCAGTCCCCCCAGCCAAAATGAAGCTTTCTTT.

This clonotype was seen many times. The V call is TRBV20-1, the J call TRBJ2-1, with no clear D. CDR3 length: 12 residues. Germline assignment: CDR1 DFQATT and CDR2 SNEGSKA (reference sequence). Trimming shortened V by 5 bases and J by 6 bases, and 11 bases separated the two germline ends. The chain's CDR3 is CSAGRKGNEQFF. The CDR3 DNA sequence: TGCAGTGCTGGCAGGAAGGGCAATGAGCAGTTCTTC.

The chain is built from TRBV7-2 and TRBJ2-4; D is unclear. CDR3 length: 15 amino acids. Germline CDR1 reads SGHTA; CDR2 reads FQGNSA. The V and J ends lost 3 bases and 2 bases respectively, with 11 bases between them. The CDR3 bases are TGTGCCAGCAGCTTTTCTCCTCGGACCAAAAACATTCAGTACTTC. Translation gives CASSFSPRTKNIQYF.

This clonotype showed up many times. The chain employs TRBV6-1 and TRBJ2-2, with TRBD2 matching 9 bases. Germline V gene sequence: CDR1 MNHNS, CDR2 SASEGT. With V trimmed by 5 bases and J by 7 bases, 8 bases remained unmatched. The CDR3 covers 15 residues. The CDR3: CASSTRTSVVGELFF. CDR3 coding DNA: TGTGCCAGCAGTACCAGGACTAGCGTAGTCGGGGAGCTGTTTTTT.

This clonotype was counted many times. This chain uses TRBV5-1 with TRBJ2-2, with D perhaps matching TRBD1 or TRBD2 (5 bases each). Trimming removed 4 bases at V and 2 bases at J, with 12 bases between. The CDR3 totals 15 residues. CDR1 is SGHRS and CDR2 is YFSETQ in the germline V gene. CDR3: CASSPGTHNTGELFF. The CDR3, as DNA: TGCGCCAGCAGCCCCGGGACGCATAACACCGGGGAGCTGTTTTTT.

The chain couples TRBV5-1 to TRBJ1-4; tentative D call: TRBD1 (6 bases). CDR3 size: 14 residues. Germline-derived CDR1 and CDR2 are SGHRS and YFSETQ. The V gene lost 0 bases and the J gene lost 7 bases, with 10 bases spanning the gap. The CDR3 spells CASSLDRVVEKLFF. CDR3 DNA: TGCGCCAGCAGCTTGGACAGGGTGGTTGAAAAACTGTTTTTT.

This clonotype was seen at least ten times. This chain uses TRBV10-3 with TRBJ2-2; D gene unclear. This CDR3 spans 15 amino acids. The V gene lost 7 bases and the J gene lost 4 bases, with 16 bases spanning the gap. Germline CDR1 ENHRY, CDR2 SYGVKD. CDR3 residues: CAITDGTASTGELFF. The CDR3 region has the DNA TGTGCCATCACAGATGGAACAGCATCCACCGGGGAGCTGTTTTTT.

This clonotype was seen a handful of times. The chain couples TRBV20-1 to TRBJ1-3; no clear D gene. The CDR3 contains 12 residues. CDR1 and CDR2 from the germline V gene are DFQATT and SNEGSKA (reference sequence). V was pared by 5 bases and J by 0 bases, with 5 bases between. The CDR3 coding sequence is TGCAGTGCTTCGGACTCTGGAAACACCATATATTTT. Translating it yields CSASDSGNTIYF.

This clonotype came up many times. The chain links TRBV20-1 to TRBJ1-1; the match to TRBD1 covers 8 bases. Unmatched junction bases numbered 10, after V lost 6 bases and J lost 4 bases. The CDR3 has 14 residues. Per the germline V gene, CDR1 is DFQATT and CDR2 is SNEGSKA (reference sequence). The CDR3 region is CSAPRTGPLTEAFF. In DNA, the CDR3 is TGCAGTGCCCCACGGACAGGGCCCCTCACTGAAGCTTTCTTT.

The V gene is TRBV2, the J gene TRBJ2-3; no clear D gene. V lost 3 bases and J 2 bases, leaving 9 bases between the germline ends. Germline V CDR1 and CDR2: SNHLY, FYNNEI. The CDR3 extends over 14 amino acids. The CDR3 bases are TGTGCCAGCAGTGAGGCTTCAAACACAGATACGCAGTATTTT. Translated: CASSEASNTDTQYF. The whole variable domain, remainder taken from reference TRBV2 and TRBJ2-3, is EPEVTQTPSHQVTQMGQEVILRCVPISNHLYFYWYRQILGQKVEFLVSFYNNEISEKSEIFDDQFSVERPDGSNFTLKIRSTKLEDSAMYFCASSEASNTDTQYFGPGTRLTVL.

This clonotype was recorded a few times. CDR3: CSASQGDTQYF. The CDR3 DNA sequence: TGCAGTGCTAGCCAGGGGGATACGCAGTATTTT. The rearrangement joins TRBV20-1 to TRBJ2-3, with D possibly being TRBD1 (6 bases). Germline values: CDR1 DFQATT, CDR2 SNEGSKA (reference sequence). The CDR3 has 11 residues. V was clipped by 3 bases and J by 6 bases, with 7 bases between them.

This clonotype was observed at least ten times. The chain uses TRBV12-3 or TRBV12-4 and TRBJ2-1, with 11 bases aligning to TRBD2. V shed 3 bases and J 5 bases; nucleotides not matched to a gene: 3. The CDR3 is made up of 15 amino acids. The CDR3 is CASSFILAGDNEQFF. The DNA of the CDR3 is TGTGCCAGCAGTTTCATACTAGCGGGAGACAATGAGCAGTTCTTC.

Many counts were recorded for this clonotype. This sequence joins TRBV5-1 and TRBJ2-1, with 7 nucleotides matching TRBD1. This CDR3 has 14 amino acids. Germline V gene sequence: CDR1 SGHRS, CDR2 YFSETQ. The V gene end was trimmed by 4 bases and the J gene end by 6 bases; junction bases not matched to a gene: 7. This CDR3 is CASSDWGTANEQFF. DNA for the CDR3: TGCGCCAGCAGCGACTGGGGGACAGCCAATGAGCAGTTCTTC.

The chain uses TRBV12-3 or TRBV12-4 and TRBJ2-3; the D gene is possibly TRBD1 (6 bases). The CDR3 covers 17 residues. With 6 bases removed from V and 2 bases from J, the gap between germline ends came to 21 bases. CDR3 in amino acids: CASSQRTVLKSTDTQYF. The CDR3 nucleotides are TGTGCCAGCAGCCAAAGGACAGTCCTTAAGTCCACAGATACGCAGTATTTT.

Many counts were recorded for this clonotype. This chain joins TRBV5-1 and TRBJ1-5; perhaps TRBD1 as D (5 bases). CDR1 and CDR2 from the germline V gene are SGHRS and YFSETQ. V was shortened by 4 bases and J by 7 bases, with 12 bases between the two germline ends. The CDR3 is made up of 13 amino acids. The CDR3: CASSKGVGQPQHF. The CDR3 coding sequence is TGCGCCAGCAGCAAAGGGGTTGGACAGCCCCAGCATTTT.

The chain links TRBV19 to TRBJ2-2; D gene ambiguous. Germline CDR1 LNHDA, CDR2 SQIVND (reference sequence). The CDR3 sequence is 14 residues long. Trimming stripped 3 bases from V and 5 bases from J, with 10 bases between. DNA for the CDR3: TGTGCCAGTAGTATTTCTCGGGCTACCGGGGAGCTGTTTTTT. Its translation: CASSISRATGELFF.

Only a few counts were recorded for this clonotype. CDR3 in DNA: TGTGCCACCAGTGACGCTCCAGGGGCTGGGGCCAACGTCCTGACTTTC. It translates to CATSDAPGAGANVLTF. The chain combines TRBV24-1 with TRBJ2-6; perhaps TRBD1 as D (6 bases). This CDR3 has 16 residues. Per germline, CDR1 KGHDR and CDR2 SFDVKD. V lost 4 bases to trimming and J lost 2 bases, with 11 bases between them.

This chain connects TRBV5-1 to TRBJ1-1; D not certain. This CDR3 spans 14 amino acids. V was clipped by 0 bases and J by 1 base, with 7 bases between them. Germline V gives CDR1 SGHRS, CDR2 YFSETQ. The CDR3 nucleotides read TGCGCCAGCAGCTTGGGATTACAGAACACTGAAGCTTTCTTT. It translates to CASSLGLQNTEAFF.

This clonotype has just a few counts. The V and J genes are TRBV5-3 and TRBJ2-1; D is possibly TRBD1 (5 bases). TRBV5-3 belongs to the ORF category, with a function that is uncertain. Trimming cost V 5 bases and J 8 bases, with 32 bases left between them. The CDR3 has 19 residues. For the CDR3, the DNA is TGTGCCAGAAGTTTTAGGGGCGACGGGCACTCAAGCATCGAGCATGAGCAGTTCTTC. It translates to CARSFRGDGHSSIEHEQFF.

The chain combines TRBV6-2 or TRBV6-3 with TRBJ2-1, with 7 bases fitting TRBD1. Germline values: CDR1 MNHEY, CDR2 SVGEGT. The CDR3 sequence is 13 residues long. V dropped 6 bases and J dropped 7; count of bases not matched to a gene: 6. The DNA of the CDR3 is TGTGCCAGCAGGACGACAGGGCCGAATGAGCAGTTCTTC. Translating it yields CASRTTGPNEQFF.

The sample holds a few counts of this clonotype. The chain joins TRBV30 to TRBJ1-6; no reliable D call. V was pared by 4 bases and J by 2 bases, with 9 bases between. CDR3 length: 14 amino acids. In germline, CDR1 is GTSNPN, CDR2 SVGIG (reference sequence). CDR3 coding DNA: TGTGCCTGGACCACACAACCCTATAATTCACCCCTCCACTTT. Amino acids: CAWTTQPYNSPLHF.

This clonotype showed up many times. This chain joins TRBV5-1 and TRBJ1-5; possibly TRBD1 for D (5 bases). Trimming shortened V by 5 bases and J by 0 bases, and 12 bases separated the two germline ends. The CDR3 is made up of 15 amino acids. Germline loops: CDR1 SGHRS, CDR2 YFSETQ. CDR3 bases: TGCGCCAGCAGGACAGACGACTATAGCAATCAGCCCCAGCATTTT. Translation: CASRTDDYSNQPQHF.

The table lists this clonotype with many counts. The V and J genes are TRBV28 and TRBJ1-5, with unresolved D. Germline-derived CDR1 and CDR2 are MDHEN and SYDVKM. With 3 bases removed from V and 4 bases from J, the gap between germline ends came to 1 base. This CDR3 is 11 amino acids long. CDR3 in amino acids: CASSFNQPQHF. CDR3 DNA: TGTGCCAGCAGTTTTAATCAGCCCCAGCATTTT.

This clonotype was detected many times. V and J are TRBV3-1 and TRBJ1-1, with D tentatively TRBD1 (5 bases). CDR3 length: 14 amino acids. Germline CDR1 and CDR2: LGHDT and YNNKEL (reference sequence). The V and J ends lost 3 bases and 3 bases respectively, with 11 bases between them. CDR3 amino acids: CASSHFQGYTEAFF. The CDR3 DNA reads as TGTGCCAGCAGCCATTTCCAGGGCTACACTGAAGCTTTCTTT.

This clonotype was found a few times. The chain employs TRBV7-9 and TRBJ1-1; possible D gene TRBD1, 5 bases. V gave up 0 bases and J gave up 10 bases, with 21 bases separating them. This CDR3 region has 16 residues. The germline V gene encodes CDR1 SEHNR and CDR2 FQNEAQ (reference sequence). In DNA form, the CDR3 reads TGTGCCAGCAGCTTAGCTAGTCGTGAGGGGTCAAACTCAGCTTTCTTT. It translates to CASSLASREGSNSAFF.

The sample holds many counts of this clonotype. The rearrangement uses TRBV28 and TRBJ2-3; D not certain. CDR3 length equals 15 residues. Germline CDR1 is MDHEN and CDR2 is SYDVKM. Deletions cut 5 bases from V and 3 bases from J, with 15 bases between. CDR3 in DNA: TGTGCCAGCAGTCCTGGGTCTATATCTACAGATACGCAGTATTTT. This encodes CASSPGSISTDTQYF.

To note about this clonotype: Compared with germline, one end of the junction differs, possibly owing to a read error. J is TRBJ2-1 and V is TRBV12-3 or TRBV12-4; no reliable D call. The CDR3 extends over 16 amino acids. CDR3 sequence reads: CASSLTRSYTYNKQFF. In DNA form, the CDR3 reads TGTGCCAGCAGTTTAACCCGATCGTACACCTACAATAAGCAGTTCTTC.

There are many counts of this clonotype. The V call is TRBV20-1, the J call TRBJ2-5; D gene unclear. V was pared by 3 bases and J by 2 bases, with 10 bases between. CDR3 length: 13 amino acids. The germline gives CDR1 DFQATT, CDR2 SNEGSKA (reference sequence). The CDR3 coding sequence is TGCAGTGCTAGCTGGACCGCTCAAGAGACCCAGTACTTC. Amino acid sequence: CSASWTAQETQYF.

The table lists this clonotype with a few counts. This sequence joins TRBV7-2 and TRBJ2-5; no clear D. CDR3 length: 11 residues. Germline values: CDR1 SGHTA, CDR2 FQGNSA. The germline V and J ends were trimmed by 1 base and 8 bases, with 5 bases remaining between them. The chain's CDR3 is CASSLEATQYF. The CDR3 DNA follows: TGTGCCAGCAGCTTAGAGGCCACCCAGTACTTC.

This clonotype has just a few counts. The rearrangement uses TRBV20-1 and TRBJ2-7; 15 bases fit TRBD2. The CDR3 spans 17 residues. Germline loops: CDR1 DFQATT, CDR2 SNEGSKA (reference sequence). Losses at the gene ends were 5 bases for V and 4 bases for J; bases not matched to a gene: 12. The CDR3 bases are TGCAGTGCTCGGCCGGGACTAGCGGGGGGACCCTTATACGAGCAGTACGTC. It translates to CSARPGLAGGPLYEQYV.

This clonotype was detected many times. For the CDR3, the DNA is TGTGCCAGCAGTTTACCGGGACAGGGACGTGAAAAACTGTTTTTT. It yields the protein CASSLPGQGREKLFF. This chain joins TRBV28 and TRBJ1-4; 9 bases line up with TRBD1. CDR1 is MDHEN and CDR2 is SYDVKM in the germline V gene. Unmatched junction bases numbered 5, after V lost 2 bases and J lost 7 bases. This CDR3 contains 15 residues.

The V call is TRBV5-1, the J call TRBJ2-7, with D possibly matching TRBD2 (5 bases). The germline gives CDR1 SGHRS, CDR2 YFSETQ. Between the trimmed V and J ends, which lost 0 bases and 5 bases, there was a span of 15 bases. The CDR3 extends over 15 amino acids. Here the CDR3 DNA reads TGCGCCAGCAGCTTGGTTTGGAGCGGAGGCGACGAGCAGTACTTC. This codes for CASSLVWSGGDEQYF.